Following are 30 T cell receptor beta chains from one sample sequenced in a study of Tregs in tolerant kidney transplant recipients. Generated by immunoSEQ multiplex PCR, the TCRdb table keeps only in-frame clones and is missing some. This table has 90,000 or so clones, over 85% appearing once. The nonmyeloablative bone marrow transplants came from related graft donors, with transient mixed chimerism. This specimen was CD4+ T cells from blood (PBMCs), taken 12 months after the transplant. The receptors here all came from a human patient who received a combined kidney and bone marrow transplant. Some T cells may trace back to the graft donor.

The chain links TRBV16 to TRBJ2-7, with D tentatively TRBD1 (6 bases). The ends were cut back, 1 base at V and 0 bases at J, with 10 bases in the middle. The CDR3 contains 15 residues. The germline gives CDR1 KGHSY, CDR2 FQNENV. The CDR3 sequence is CASSQYQGHSYEQYF. The CDR3 region has the DNA TGTGCCAGCAGCCAATATCAGGGACACTCCTACGAGCAGTACTTC.

This rearrangement joins TRBV5-4 to TRBJ2-5, with 8 positions matching TRBD1. The end of the DNA aligns better with TRBJ2-7, so the J call may be wrong. Germline V CDR1 and CDR2: SGHNT, YYREEE (reference sequence). The CDR3 spans 20 residues. CDR3 DNA sequence: TGTGCCAGCAGCTTGCGAGGCAGGGTAGTCCGGGACAGGACCATATACGAGCAGTACTTC. Translating it yields CASSLRGRVVRDRTIYEQYF.

The chain links TRBV18 to TRBJ2-5; 12 bases align to TRBD2. The germline V gene encodes CDR1 KGHSH and CDR2 LQKENI. The CDR3 loop spans 15 amino acids. With V trimmed by 8 bases and J by 1 base, 5 bases remained unmatched. CDR3 residues: CASATSGRFQETQYF. CDR3 sequence (DNA): TGTGCCAGCGCGACTAGCGGGAGATTCCAAGAGACCCAGTACTTC.

V usage is TRBV5-6 and J usage is TRBJ2-2, with TRBD1 matching over 7 bases. The ends lost 1 base at V and 0 bases at J; junction bases unmatched: 6. Germline CDR1 reads SGHDT; CDR2 reads YYEEEE. CDR3 size: 17 residues. The CDR3, as DNA: TGTGCCAGCAGCTTGTACGGGACAGCCACGAACACCGGGGAGCTGTTTTTT. Its translation: CASSLYGTATNTGELFF. The complete variable domain, with remaining parts taken from reference TRBV5-6 and TRBJ2-2, reads DAGVTQSPTHLIKTRGQQVTLRCSPKSGHDTVSWYQQALGQGPQFIFQYYEEEERQRGNFPDRFSGHQFPNYSSELNVNALLLGDSALYLCASSLYGTATNTGELFFGEGSRLTVL.

The rearrangement joins TRBV7-9 to TRBJ2-2; no definite D call. The V and J ends lost 0 bases and 5 bases respectively, with 7 bases between them. Germline CDR1 is SEHNR and CDR2 is FQNEAQ (reference sequence). The CDR3 runs 14 residues. The CDR3 loop is CASSLAEMTGELFF. The CDR3, as DNA: TGTGCCAGCAGCTTAGCGGAGATGACCGGGGAGCTGTTTTTT.

This clone occurred a few times. The chain couples TRBV10-1 to TRBJ1-5; perhaps TRBD1 as D (5 bases). The V gene lost 8 bases and the J gene lost 2 bases, with 10 bases spanning the gap. Germline CDR1 and CDR2: WNHNN and SYGVQD (reference sequence). The CDR3 consists of 13 residues. CDR3 bases: TGCGCCAGCGATAAGGGGCGCAATCAGCCCCAGCATTTT. Its translation: CASDKGRNQPQHF.

The V and J genes are TRBV7-2 and TRBJ2-7, with TRBD2 matching 13 bases. Losses at the gene ends were 3 bases for V and 0 bases for J; bases not matched to a gene: 2. The CDR3 is 16 amino acids. CDR1 is SGHTA, CDR2 FQGNSA, per germline. The CDR3 bases are TGTGCCAGCAGCTTCACTAGCGGGGGGGCCTCCTACGAGCAGTACTTC. It translates to CASSFTSGGASYEQYF.

The chain combines TRBV5-1 with TRBJ2-7; 9 bases fit TRBD1. This CDR3 contains 14 residues. V lost 4 bases, J lost 5 bases, and 7 bases stayed unmatched. CDR1 and CDR2 (germline): SGHRS, YFSETQ. CDR3 sequence reads: CASSLSGQGNEQYF. The CDR3 DNA reads as TGCGCCAGCAGCCTATCCGGACAGGGGAACGAGCAGTACTTC.

This sequence joins TRBV25-1 and TRBJ2-3; maybe TRBD2 (7 bases). Trimming removed 4 bases at V and 4 bases at J, with 9 bases between. The CDR3 loop spans 13 amino acids. Germline-derived CDR1 and CDR2 are MGHDK and SYGVNS. The CDR3 sequence: CASSVGGPDTQYF. CDR3 sequence (DNA): TGTGCCAGCAGTGTGGGGGGGCCAGATACGCAGTATTTT. The variable domain in full, completed from reference TRBV25-1 and TRBJ2-3, reads EADIYQTPRYLVIGTGKKITLECSQTMGHDKMYWYQQDPGMELHLIHYSYGVNSTEKGDLSSESTVSRIRTEHFPLTLESARPSHTSQYLCASSVGGPDTQYFGPGTRLTVL.

The chain uses TRBV15 and TRBJ2-3, with 12 bases lining up with TRBD2. J gave up 8 bases and V 3 bases, and 3 bases lay outside the gene matches. The CDR3 runs 14 residues. The V gene's germline CDR1 is LNHNV and CDR2 YYDKDF (reference sequence). CDR3 DNA sequence: TGTGCCACCAGCAGTGGACTAGCGGGGAGTACGCAGTATTTT. Translating it yields CATSSGLAGSTQYF.

This clone was seen just once. The chain is built from TRBV5-4 and TRBJ1-2, with 7 bases that match TRBD1. Germline V gene sequence: CDR1 SGHNT, CDR2 YYREEE (reference sequence). V shed 4 bases, J shed 2 bases, and the junction held 5 bases outside the gene matches. The CDR3 has 14 residues. CDR3: CASSAPDRNYGYTF. Written as DNA, the CDR3 is TGTGCCAGCAGCGCCCCGGACAGGAACTATGGCTACACCTTC.

This rearrangement joins TRBV18 to TRBJ1-4; perhaps TRBD1 as D (5 bases). The germline V and J ends were trimmed by 2 bases and 8 bases, with 12 bases remaining between them. CDR3 length equals 14 residues. Germline CDR1 and CDR2: KGHSH and LQKENI. The CDR3 DNA is TGTGCCAGCTCACCATTACAGGTGGAAGAAAAACTGTTTTTT. As protein: CASSPLQVEEKLFF.

This clone was counted a few times. The J gene is TRBJ1-3, the V gene TRBV19; D perhaps matches TRBD1 (6 bases). In germline, CDR1 is LNHDA, CDR2 SQIVND (reference sequence). Trimming removed 5 bases from V and 2 bases from J, with 13 bases in between. CDR3 length: 15 residues. The CDR3 protein is CASSRDRRTGNTIYF. The DNA of the CDR3 is TGTGCCAGTAGTCGCGACAGGAGGACTGGAAACACCATATATTTT.

The chain combines TRBV7-2 with TRBJ2-7, with 10 positions matching TRBD2. V shed 5 bases, J shed 4 bases, and the junction held 11 bases outside the gene matches. Germline-derived CDR1 and CDR2 are SGHTA and FQGNSA. CDR3 length equals 16 residues. Here the CDR3 reads CASSQMSGRAGYEQYF. DNA of the CDR3: TGTGCCAGCAGCCAGATGAGCGGGAGGGCCGGGTACGAGCAGTACTTC.

The chain joins TRBV15 to TRBJ2-5; TRBD1 might be the D (6 bases). Trimming removed 2 bases at V and 1 base at J, with 17 bases between. The CDR3 spans 17 residues. Germline V gives CDR1 LNHNV, CDR2 YYDKDF (reference sequence). CDR3 nucleotide sequence: TGTGCCACCAGCAGAAAGGGGGTGGGGAGCACCCAAGAGACCCAGTACTTC. It codes for CATSRKGVGSTQETQYF.

This sequence joins TRBV7-9 and TRBJ2-7; 8 bases fit TRBD1. CDR3 length equals 17 residues. V trimming: 4 bases; J trimming: 2 bases; junction bases outside the gene matches: 13. Germline V gene data show CDR1 as SEHNR and CDR2 as FQNEAQ (reference sequence). CDR3 DNA sequence: TGTGCCAGCAGCTCATTAGTCGACAGGGGCCTGACCTACGAGCAGTACTTC. Translated: CASSSLVDRGLTYEQYF. Complete variable domain (other parts from reference TRBV7-9 and TRBJ2-7): DTGVSQNPRHKITKRGQNVTFRCDPISEHNRLYWYRQTLGQGPEFLTYFQNEAQLEKSRLLSDRFSAERPKGSFSTLEIQRTEQGDSAMYLCASSSLVDRGLTYEQYFGPGTRLTVT.

The rearrangement links TRBV5-1 to TRBJ2-1, with 7 bases lining up with TRBD2. Per germline, CDR1 SGHRS and CDR2 YFSETQ. Trimming at V came to 1 base and at J to 6 bases, leaving 4 bases not matched to a gene. CDR3 length: 14 residues. The CDR3 protein is CASSLSGTSNEQFF. The CDR3 bases are TGCGCCAGCAGCTTGAGCGGGACTTCCAATGAGCAGTTCTTC.

The sample holds a few counts of this clone. At one end the junction does not follow the germline gene, possibly because of a read error. The chain links TRBV7-9 to TRBJ1-1; D gene unclear. The CDR3 has 13 residues. CDR1 SEHNR and CDR2 FQNEAQ come from the germline V gene (reference sequence). The CDR3 region is CAGSYHSQLEAFF. Written as DNA, the CDR3 is TGTGCCGGCAGCTACCACAGTCAACTTGAAGCTTTCTTT.

V is TRBV19 and J is TRBJ1-6; TRBD1 is a possible D gene (5 bases). Germline CDR1 and CDR2: LNHDA and SQIVND (reference sequence). Trimming cost V 1 base and J 7 bases, with 17 bases left between them. The CDR3 has 17 residues. Here the CDR3 reads CASSIAGRGAGNSPLHF. As DNA, the CDR3 is TGTGCCAGTAGTATAGCTGGGAGGGGCGCAGGAAATTCACCCCTCCACTTT.

The chain is built from TRBV5-1 and TRBJ2-7; D is undetermined. Looked up from germline, CDR1 is SGHRS and CDR2 is YFSETQ. This CDR3 has 12 residues. V dropped 4 bases and J dropped 2 bases, with 7 bases sitting between them. CDR3 sequence: CASSLTAYEQYF. CDR3 DNA sequence: TGCGCCAGCAGCCTGACTGCCTACGAGCAGTACTTC.

This clone was seen only once. The chain links TRBV7-2 to TRBJ2-7; the D gene is possibly TRBD2 (6 bases). V gave up 3 bases and J gave up 2 bases, with 14 bases separating them. The CDR3 loop spans 15 amino acids. The germline CDR1 and CDR2 sequences are SGHTA and FQGNSA. CDR3 amino acids: CASSFGAGTTYEQYF. CDR3 in DNA: TGTGCCAGCAGCTTCGGGGCGGGAACGACCTACGAGCAGTACTTC.

V usage is TRBV5-1 and J usage is TRBJ2-6; weak D call: TRBD1 (6 bases). Germline values: CDR1 SGHRS, CDR2 YFSETQ. The CDR3 has 16 residues. Trimming took 1 base from V and 1 from J, leaving 9 bases between them. CDR3 residues: CASSLKGGSGANVLTF. The CDR3 DNA follows: TGCGCCAGCAGCTTGAAAGGGGGTTCTGGGGCCAACGTCCTGACTTTC.

V is TRBV5-1 and J is TRBJ1-2, with D uncertain. V was cut by 0 bases and J by 14 bases, with 11 bases left in between. Germline lookup yields CDR1 SGHRS and CDR2 YFSETQ. This CDR3 region has 11 residues. The CDR3 here is CASSLAEVQTF. In DNA, the CDR3 is TGCGCCAGCAGCTTGGCCGAGGTTCAGACCTTC. The whole variable domain, remainder taken from reference TRBV5-1 and TRBJ1-2, is KAGVTQTPRYLIKTRGQQVTLSCSPISGHRSVSWYQQTPGQGLQFLFEYFSETQRNKGNFPGRFSGRQFSNSRSEMNVSTLELGDSALYLCASSLAEVQTFGSGTRLTVV.

V usage is TRBV28 and J usage is TRBJ1-2, with 11 bases identical to TRBD1. The V segment lost 5 bases and the J segment 7 bases; nucleotides outside the gene matches: 6. From germline, CDR1 is MDHEN and CDR2 SYDVKM. CDR3 size: 14 residues. Here the CDR3 DNA reads TGTGCCAGCAGTCGACGGGACAGGGGGTCTGGCTACACCTTC. Encoded protein: CASSRRDRGSGYTF.

The chain joins TRBV7-8 to TRBJ1-2; 8 nucleotides line up with TRBD1. Trimming cost V 5 bases and J 6 bases; bases outside gene matches: 8. CDR1 and CDR2 (germline): SGHVS, FQNEAQ. This CDR3 has 14 residues. The CDR3 sequence: CASSPIQGAHGYTF. The CDR3 DNA is TGTGCCAGCAGCCCTATCCAGGGGGCGCATGGCTACACCTTC.

This sequence joins TRBV11-2 and TRBJ2-6; possibly TRBD1 for D (6 bases). The V end was cut by 4 bases, the J end by 3 bases, with 13 bases between. This CDR3 has 16 amino acids. From germline, CDR1 is SGHAT and CDR2 FQNNGV. The CDR3 DNA sequence: TGTGCCAGCAGCTCCCCTCAGGGGAGTGGGGCCAACGTCCTGACTTTC. It yields the protein CASSSPQGSGANVLTF.

Of note for this clone: Additional DNA sequences in this sample encode the identical CDR3. The J gene is TRBJ1-6, the V gene TRBV27; the D is unclear. The germline V gene has CDR1 MNHEY and CDR2 SMNVEV (reference sequence). V was trimmed by 3 bases and J by 8 bases, leaving 5 bases between them. The CDR3 totals 12 residues. The CDR3 spells CASSLRYSPLHF. In DNA form, the CDR3 reads TGTGCCAGCAGTTTGAGGTATTCACCCCTCCACTTT.

On this clone itself: This sample includes further DNA sequences coding for the same CDR3. The genes are TRBV7-2 and TRBJ1-6, with 7 bases matching TRBD1. J gave up 2 bases and V 4 bases, and 5 bases lay outside the gene matches. Germline CDR1 SGHTA, CDR2 FQGNSA. This CDR3 region has 16 residues. CDR3 in DNA: TGTGCCAGCAGCTCTTGGACAGGAGCCTATAATTCACCCCTCCACTTT. This translates into CASSSWTGAYNSPLHF.

Comment on this clone: In the same sample, other DNA sequences code for this CDR3. The chain recombines TRBV19 with TRBJ1-6, with D possibly TRBD1 on 5 matching bases. Trimming pared 8 bases from V and 6 bases from J, leaving 14 bases between. Germline V gene sequence: CDR1 LNHDA, CDR2 SQIVND (reference sequence). The CDR3 extends over 14 amino acids. This chain's CDR3 is CASGRGVGNSPLHF. The CDR3 region has the DNA TGTGCCAGTGGGAGGGGTGTGGGTAATTCACCCCTCCACTTT.

Remarks on this clone: The junction shows a germline mismatch at one end, possibly a read error. The chain joins TRBV11-2 to TRBJ2-7; 7 nucleotides agree with TRBD1. This CDR3 has 15 amino acids. The germline V gene encodes CDR1 SGHAT and CDR2 FQNNGV. Here the CDR3 DNA reads TGTGCCAGCAGCTTAGATCCGGGACAGACCTACGGGCAGTACTTC. This sequence encodes CASSLDPGQTYGQYF. Full variable domain (remainder filled in from reference TRBV11-2 and TRBJ2-7): EAGVAQSPRYKIIEKRQSVAFWCNPISGHATLYWYQQILGQGPKLLIQFQNNGVVDDSQLPKDRFSAERLKGVDSTLKIQPAKLEDSAVYLCASSLDPGQTYGQYFGPGTRLTVT.